This T cell receptor (beta chain) was obtained from a study of neoadjuvant nivolumab and ipilimumab in lung cancer. Study outcomes and limitations: Resected-tumor TCR richness correlated positively with pretherapy blood richness.

A word on this clone: The antigen remains undetermined.

Clones were sequenced by immunoSEQ multiplex PCR, and TCRdb holds only the in-frame ones, with some missing. The profile shows 24,000 or so clones, about 85% of them singletons. This CDR3 spans 16 amino acids. V lost 4 bases to trimming and J lost 2 bases; unmatched junction nucleotides: 10. Per the germline V gene, CDR1 is LGHNA and CDR2 is YNFKEQ. This sequence originates from an adult with non-small cell lung cancer. The material was peripheral blood, obtained before neoadjuvant nivolumab, alone or with ipilimumab. The V and J genes are TRBV4-2 and TRBJ2-5, with 7 bases lining up with TRBD1. The CDR3 sequence is CASSRDPGQWQETQYF. CDR3 nucleotide sequence: TGTGCCAGCAGCCGAGACCCGGGACAGTGGCAAGAGACCCAGTACTTC.